What follows are 32 T cell receptor beta chains derived from one specimen sequenced in a study of T cells in localized non-small cell lung cancer. TCRdb's copy holds only in-frame clones and misses some; the assay was immunoSEQ multiplex PCR. Among around 24,000 clones listed, about 88% were seen once. The specimen was peripheral blood, collected before any cancer treatment. The receptors stem from a male donor aged 60 or over with stage I squamous cell lung carcinoma.

Points on this clone: Its ends do not fully match the called genes, so a read error is possible. Other DNA variants within this sample encode the same CDR3. The V gene is TRBV7-7, the J gene TRBJ2-1, with 14 bases aligning to TRBD2. CDR1 SSHAT and CDR2 FNYEAQ come from the germline V gene (reference sequence). The CDR3 length is 15 residues. The CDR3 nucleotides read TGTGCTAGCAGCTTAGGACTAGCGGGGGGAGATGAGCAGTTCTTC. Its protein is CASSLGLAGGDEQFF.

The chain joins TRBV5-1 to TRBJ1-6, with 9 bases identical to TRBD1. Per the germline V gene, CDR1 is SGHRS and CDR2 is YFSETQ. This CDR3 spans 16 amino acids. V shed 0 bases, J shed 13 bases, and the junction held 11 bases outside the gene matches. CDR3 DNA sequence: TGCGCCAGCAGCTTGGATTCGGGACAGGGCCCTTCGCCCCTCCACTTT. This codes for CASSLDSGQGPSPLHF.

The V and J genes are TRBV7-8 and TRBJ1-1, with 7 bases matching TRBD1. This CDR3 has 14 amino acids. CDR1 and CDR2 (germline): SGHVS, FQNEAQ. J lost 1 base, V lost 6 bases, and 5 bases had no gene match. The CDR3 sequence: CASSYDRANTEAFF. CDR3 sequence (DNA): TGTGCCAGCAGTTATGACAGGGCGAACACTGAAGCTTTCTTT.

The chain combines TRBV11-2 with TRBJ1-1, with TRBD1 as a possible D gene (5 bases). This CDR3 has 14 residues. V was pared by 2 bases and J by 1 base, with 8 bases between. CDR1 and CDR2 (germline): SGHAT, FQNNGV. DNA for the CDR3: TGTGCCAGCAGCTTAAGCGGGACGAACACTGAAGCTTTCTTT. It yields the protein CASSLSGTNTEAFF.

In its sample, this clone was seen a few times. The chain joins TRBV6-1 to TRBJ2-1, with D possibly matching TRBD1 (5 bases). Germline V gives CDR1 MNHNS, CDR2 SASEGT. Trimming stripped 6 bases from V and 9 bases from J, with 18 bases between. There are 14 residues in the CDR3. The CDR3 loop reads CASRKTLRASEQFF. The CDR3 DNA is TGTGCCAGCAGAAAAACCCTCAGGGCTAGTGAGCAGTTCTTC.

The chain employs TRBV6-5 and TRBJ2-7; 10 bases are shared with TRBD2. This CDR3 has 14 residues. Trimming took 6 bases from V and 5 from J; bases not matched to a gene: 7. In germline, CDR1 is MNHEY, CDR2 SVGAGI. The CDR3 protein is CASSFASGSNEQYF. DNA of the CDR3: TGTGCCAGCAGCTTTGCTAGCGGGAGTAACGAGCAGTACTTC.

The chain uses TRBV12-1 and TRBJ2-3; the table's TRBD2 call for D was not verified on the DNA. TRBV12-1 is a known pseudogene. The CDR3 has 21 residues. For the CDR3, the DNA is TGTGCCAGCAGTCCCCCCGGACTAGCGGGAGATAGGCTAGTCGTGACAGATACGCAGTATTTT. Translation: CASSPPGLAGDRLVVTDTQYF.

V gene TRBV5-1 combines with J gene TRBJ2-7, with D tentatively TRBD1 (5 bases). The germline gives CDR1 SGHRS, CDR2 YFSETQ. The CDR3 covers 14 residues. Trimming removed 2 bases at V and 3 bases at J, with 12 bases between. In DNA form, the CDR3 reads TGCGCCAGCAGCTTCACATCGCAGGGCTACGAGCAGTACTTC. It encodes CASSFTSQGYEQYF.

J is TRBJ2-2 and V is TRBV11-3, with 8 bases that match TRBD1. Trimming removed 5 bases from V and 4 bases from J; junction bases left unmatched: 6. CDR3 length equals 15 residues. Germline values: CDR1 SGHNT, CDR2 YENEEA. The CDR3 reads CASSPRTGSTGELFF. As DNA, the CDR3 is TGTGCCAGCAGCCCGCGGACAGGGAGCACCGGGGAGCTGTTTTTT. The variable domain in full, completed from reference TRBV11-3 and TRBJ2-2, reads EAGVVQSPRYKIIEKKQPVAFWCNPISGHNTLYWYLQNLGQGPELLIRYENEEAVDDSQLPKDRFSAERLKGVDSTLKIQPAELGDSAVYLCASSPRTGSTGELFFGEGSRLTVL.

The rearrangement links TRBV6-6 to TRBJ1-1; 8 bases line up with TRBD1. The CDR3 consists of 15 residues. The germline CDR1 and CDR2 sequences are MNHNY and SVGAGI (reference sequence). V lost 5 bases and J lost 2; bases outside the gene matches: 7. The CDR3 DNA reads as TGTGCCAGCAGTAGTACAGGGGGAAGCAACACTGAAGCTTTCTTT. Translation gives CASSSTGGSNTEAFF.

The chain combines TRBV7-9 with TRBJ2-1; possibly TRBD1 for D (6 bases). The V and J ends lost 1 base and 8 bases respectively, with 15 bases between them. The CDR3 is made up of 15 amino acids. CDR1 is SEHNR and CDR2 is FQNEAQ in the germline V gene (reference sequence). Written as DNA, the CDR3 is TGTGCCAGCAGCTTAGTCGGCAGGGGTTGGGATGAGCAGTTCTTC. It translates to CASSLVGRGWDEQFF.

The chain recombines TRBV5-1 with TRBJ1-6; tentatively, D is TRBD1 (6 bases). This CDR3 region has 15 residues. Trimming cost V 4 bases and J 8 bases, with 16 bases left between them. Per germline, CDR1 SGHRS and CDR2 YFSETQ. CDR3 in amino acids: CASSLSTGSDSPLHF. Written as DNA, the CDR3 is TGCGCCAGCAGCCTCTCGACAGGCTCTGATTCACCCCTCCACTTT.

J is TRBJ1-1 and V is TRBV6-1; 11 bases line up with TRBD1. The V gene's germline CDR1 is MNHNS and CDR2 SASEGT. This CDR3 is built from 15 residues. Unmatched junction bases numbered 5, after V lost 7 bases and J lost 1 base. Written as DNA, the CDR3 is TGTGCCAGCACCCAGGACAGGGGGCGGAACACTGAAGCTTTCTTT. Protein sequence: CASTQDRGRNTEAFF.

The chain uses TRBV14 and TRBJ1-2, with D tentatively TRBD1 (5 bases). V dropped 0 bases and J dropped 7 bases, with 9 bases sitting between them. Germline-derived CDR1 and CDR2 are SGHDN and FVKESK. The CDR3 loop spans 13 amino acids. The CDR3 DNA sequence: TGTGCCAGCAGCCAAGATCAGAGGGGTGGCTACACCTTC. Translated: CASSQDQRGGYTF.

This clone was seen a handful of times. The chain has TRBV2 and TRBJ1-1; D may be TRBD1 (6 bases). Trimming shortened V by 8 bases and J by 2 bases, and 12 bases separated the two germline ends. The germline gives CDR1 SNHLY, CDR2 FYNNEI. This CDR3 contains 13 residues. The CDR3 loop reads CASLRTDNTEAFF. In DNA form, the CDR3 reads TGTGCCAGCCTAAGGACAGATAACACTGAAGCTTTCTTT.

This clone has a handful of counts. The chain employs TRBV6-1 and TRBJ1-5, with D perhaps matching TRBD1 (6 bases). V was shortened by 6 bases and J by 4 bases, with 7 bases between the two germline ends. CDR3 length equals 12 residues. CDR1 and CDR2 (germline): MNHNS, SASEGT. The CDR3 coding sequence is TGTGCCAGCAGCCAGGGGAATCAGCCCCAGCATTTT. It yields the protein CASSQGNQPQHF.

The chain combines TRBV4-1 with TRBJ1-2, with 9 bases that match TRBD1. The CDR3 has 17 residues. With V trimmed by 4 bases and J by 7 bases, 16 bases remained unmatched. Germline V CDR1 and CDR2: MGHRA, YSYEKL. CDR3 bases: TGCGCCAGCAGCCTCGAAGGGACAGGGATCTTATCAAGTGGCTACACCTTC. This codes for CASSLEGTGILSSGYTF.

V gene TRBV19 combines with J gene TRBJ2-7; 9 bases align to TRBD1. CDR3 size: 13 residues. Germline CDR1 and CDR2: LNHDA and SQIVND (reference sequence). With 5 bases clipped from V and 4 bases from J, the junction kept 3 bases outside the gene matches. The CDR3 sequence: CASSGTGKYEQYF. In DNA form, the CDR3 reads TGTGCCAGTAGTGGGACAGGGAAGTACGAGCAGTACTTC. Combining the CDR3 with reference TRBV19 and TRBJ2-7 gives the whole variable domain DGGITQSPKYLFRKEGQNVTLSCEQNLNHDAMYWYRQDPGQGLRLIYYSQIVNDFQKGDIAEGYSVSREKKESFPLTVTSAQKNPTAFYLCASSGTGKYEQYFGPGTRLTVT.

The V call is TRBV20-1, the J call TRBJ2-3; D remains unclear. The CDR3 spans 11 residues. Germline lookup yields CDR1 DFQATT and CDR2 SNEGSKA (reference sequence). The V and J ends lost 5 bases and 1 base respectively, with 4 bases between them. The CDR3 region is CSAGGTDTQYF. The CDR3 coding sequence is TGCAGTGCTGGAGGCACAGATACGCAGTATTTT.

J is TRBJ2-2 and V is TRBV30; TRBD1 is a possible D gene (6 bases). Germline V gene data show CDR1 as GTSNPN and CDR2 as SVGIG (reference sequence). The V end was cut by 5 bases, the J end by 0 bases, with 7 bases between. This CDR3 has 13 residues. CDR3 coding DNA: TGTGCCTGGGGACAGCCGAACACCGGGGAGCTGTTTTTT. It yields the protein CAWGQPNTGELFF. The variable domain in full, with the rest retrieved from reference TRBV30 and TRBJ2-2, is SQTIHQWPATLVQPVGSPLSLECTVEGTSNPNLYWYRQAAGRGLQLLFYSVGIGQISSEVPQNLSASRPQDRQFILSSKKLLLSDSGFYLCAWGQPNTGELFFGEGSRLTVL.

This rearrangement joins TRBV30 to TRBJ2-5, with 8 nucleotides matching TRBD1. Germline trimming cut 1 base from V and 4 bases from J; bases unmatched to any gene: 5. The length of the CDR3 is 14 residues. Germline V gene lookup returns CDR1 GTSNPN and CDR2 SVGIG (reference sequence). As DNA, the CDR3 is TGTGCCTGGAGTGAGGTTGACAGGGGAGAGACCCAGTACTTC. Translating gives CAWSEVDRGETQYF.

The rearrangement uses TRBV6-5 and TRBJ1-2; D gene uncertain. Germline V gives CDR1 MNHEY, CDR2 SVGAGI. V was shortened by 7 bases and J by 2 bases, with 8 bases between the two germline ends. The CDR3 extends over 12 amino acids. The CDR3 reads CASTPGNYGYTF. In DNA, the CDR3 is TGTGCCAGCACACCGGGAAACTATGGCTACACCTTC.

This clone came up a few times. J is TRBJ1-2 and V is TRBV18; D call uncertain. Trimming took off 3 bases at V and 7 bases at J, with 12 bases between the two ends. The CDR3 contains 13 residues. Germline V gene lookup returns CDR1 KGHSH and CDR2 LQKENI. CDR3 amino acids: CASSPSTGGGYTF. CDR3 DNA: TGTGCCAGCTCACCTTCGACTGGTGGTGGCTACACCTTC.

The V gene is TRBV2, the J gene TRBJ2-5; TRBD2 agrees at 8 bases. After removal of 4 bases from V and 2 bases from J, the junction contained 6 bases not matched to a gene. The CDR3 is 15 residues long. CDR1 is SNHLY and CDR2 is FYNNEI in the germline V gene. This CDR3 is CASSGRGAPQETQYF. The CDR3 nucleotides read TGTGCCAGCAGTGGGCGGGGGGCACCTCAAGAGACCCAGTACTTC.

This chain connects TRBV6-5 to TRBJ1-6; possibly TRBD1 for D (5 bases). The CDR3 is made up of 14 amino acids. Germline lookup yields CDR1 MNHEY and CDR2 SVGAGI. Trimming pared 8 bases from V and 5 bases from J, leaving 13 bases between. The CDR3 DNA reads TGTGCCAGCTCCTTGGGGCAGAATAATTCACCCCTCCACTTT. It specifies CASSLGQNNSPLHF.

CDR3 nucleotides: TGTGCCAGCAGGGACTACAGGGCGGAGGGCTACACCTTC. Encoded protein: CASRDYRAEGYTF. The V and J genes are TRBV9 and TRBJ1-2; D may be TRBD1 (6 bases). The CDR3 loop spans 13 amino acids. CDR1 SGDLS and CDR2 YYNGEE come from the germline V gene. V lost 5 bases and J 8 bases, leaving 16 bases between the germline ends.

V and J are TRBV27 and TRBJ2-5; D is perhaps TRBD1 (6 bases). CDR3 length: 13 amino acids. From germline, CDR1 is MNHEY and CDR2 SMNVEV (reference sequence). Trimming pared 4 bases from V and 7 bases from J, leaving 13 bases between. The CDR3 protein is CASSSTGPGTQYF. The CDR3 DNA reads as TGTGCCAGCAGTTCTACAGGGCCGGGGACCCAGTACTTC.

The rearrangement joins TRBV6-5 to TRBJ2-7; TRBD1 matches at 9 bases. Germline V lookup: CDR1 MNHEY, CDR2 SVGAGI. The CDR3 runs 16 residues. The junction had 9 bases not matched to a gene; V was cut back by 3 bases and J by 3 bases. CDR3 nucleotide sequence: TGTGCCAGCAGTTATTCCCGGGACAGGGCCCTCTACGAGCAGTACTTC. Translation: CASSYSRDRALYEQYF.

The CDR3 sequence: CATSRGEPEAFF. CDR3 sequence (DNA): TGTGCCACCAGCAGGGGTGAGCCTGAAGCTTTCTTT. The V and J genes are TRBV15 and TRBJ1-1; D uncertain. The germline V gene encodes CDR1 LNHNV and CDR2 YYDKDF (reference sequence). This CDR3 has 12 amino acids. With 3 bases removed from V and 6 bases from J, the gap between germline ends came to 8 bases.

The chain recombines TRBV7-2 with TRBJ2-4, with 9 bases aligning to TRBD1. The CDR3 totals 13 residues. Germline CDR1 and CDR2: SGHTA and FQGNSA. After removal of 5 bases from V and 8 bases from J, the junction contained 4 bases not matched to a gene. The CDR3 nucleotides are TGTGCCAGCAGCCCACAGGGGGCGGACATTCAGTACTTC. Protein product: CASSPQGADIQYF.

This chain joins TRBV7-2 and TRBJ2-3; D is unresolved. Germline loops: CDR1 SGHTA, CDR2 FQGNSA. This CDR3 is 15 amino acids long. Trimming removed 5 bases at V and 0 bases at J, with 12 bases between. The CDR3 reads CASSLRAASTDTQYF. DNA of the CDR3: TGTGCCAGCAGCCTCCGCGCGGCTAGCACAGATACGCAGTATTTT.

This sequence joins TRBV5-4 and TRBJ2-7; the match to TRBD1 covers 7 bases. V lost 5 bases to trimming and J lost 3 bases; unmatched junction nucleotides: 8. Germline CDR1 SGHNT, CDR2 YYREEE (reference sequence). CDR3 length equals 14 residues. The CDR3 DNA follows: TGTGCCAGCAGTTGGGACAGAAAGAACTACGAGCAGTACTTC. It codes for CASSWDRKNYEQYF. The full variable domain, with the rest looked up from reference TRBV5-4 and TRBJ2-7, is ETGVTQSPTHLIKTRGQQVTLRCSSQSGHNTVSWYQQALGQGPQFIFQYYREEENGRGNFPPRFSGLQFPNYSSELNVNALELDDSALYLCASSWDRKNYEQYFGPGTRLTVT.